The rows below give T cell receptor beta chains drawn from one sample of a study of T cell repertoires in cytomegalovirus infection. The antigens these receptors bind are not known. In TCRdb, the reads were re-called with MiXCR into one record per CDR3 protein. The sample yields about 500,000 distinct CDR3 sequences, roughly 34% seen once. The sequences come from cultured PBMCs, collected from culture after CMV antigen stimulation. The receptors stem from a human donor in good health (CMV status not recorded). Some clones in this sample may be carry-over from other donors' samples. Each CDR3 is given with its conserved first and last residue. Each record gives: D gene, J gene, clone size, V gene, CDR3 DNA, CDR3 protein. A D gene is named only where the DNA matches it firmly. Expanded clones get a size class; other rows say once, few or many, or leave the size out.

>TRBD2|TRBJ2-7|-|TRBV28
TGTGCCAGCAGTTTGGGTAGGACTAGCGGGAGATGGGGTGAGCAGTACTTC
CASSLGRTSGRWGEQYF
>-|TRBJ1-1|-|TRBV2
TGTGCCAGCAGGGGGACGGCGAACACTGAAGCTTTCTTT
CASRGTANTEAFF
>-|TRBJ2-3|few|TRBV19
TGTGCCAGTAAGGTGACAGCAAATACAGATACGCAGTATTTT
CASKVTANTDTQYF
>-|TRBJ1-1|few|TRBV11-2
TGTGCCAGCAGCTTACAGGGCCAGCCGTTGTTGAGCACTGAAGCTTTCTTT
CASSLQGQPLLSTEAFF
>TRBD1|TRBJ1-2|-|TRBV6-8
TGTGCCAGCAGTTACCACCGGACAGGGAACTATGGCTACACCTTC
CASSYHRTGNYGYTF
>-|TRBJ2-2|-|TRBV4-3
TGCGCCAGCAGCCAAGAGGGGCCGGGACTGGGCACCGGGGAGCTGTTTTTT
CASSQEGPGLGTGELFF
>-|TRBJ1-4|few|TRBV27
TGTGCCAGCAGGATAACAGGGTCGACTAATGAAAAACTGTTTTTT
CASRITGSTNEKLFF
>TRBD1|TRBJ2-4|-|TRBV4-1
TGCGCCAGCAGCCAAGTTACACAGGGGGCTCCCAAAAACATTCAGTACTTC
CASSQVTQGAPKNIQYF
>-|TRBJ2-7|few|TRBV6-1
TGTGCCCTCCGCGGCTACGAGCAGTACTTC
CALRGYEQYF
>TRBD1|TRBJ2-1|-|TRBV6-1
TGTGCCAGCAGTCCCACCGGGACAGGGGGCCCCTACAATGAGCAGTTCTTC
CASSPTGTGGPYNEQFF
>TRBD1|TRBJ2-5|-|TRBV12-3/TRBV12-4
TGTGCCAGCAGTGGGAGACAGGGGTACGAGACCCAGTACTTC
CASSGRQGYETQYF
>-|TRBJ1-1|-|TRBV18
TGTGCCAGCTCAGCCGGGCCGATCGTGAACACTGAAGCTTTCTTT
CASSAGPIVNTEAFF
>-|TRBJ1-4|-|TRBV6-1
TGTGCCAGCAGTCACCCCGATGAAAAACTGTTTTTT
CASSHPDEKLFF
>-|TRBJ2-4|-|TRBV4-1
TGCGCCAGCAGCCAAGATTGGGCTCGTCAGTACTTC
CASSQDWARQYF
>-|TRBJ2-2|once|TRBV28
TGTGCCAGCAGTTTCCGGGGCAGGGACGGGGAGCTGTTTTTT
CASSFRGRDGELFF
>-|TRBJ1-6|-|TRBV27
TGTGCCAGTAACAGGATGGGCCCGATTCACCCCCTCCACTTT
CASNRMGPIHPLHF
>-|TRBJ2-3|-|TRBV6-2/TRBV6-3
TGTGCCAGCAGTTACTCGGAGTCTAGCACAGATACGCAGTATTTT
CASSYSESSTDTQYF
>TRBD1|TRBJ2-3|few|TRBV27
TGTGCCAGCAGTGGGGGACAGGGATTAGATACGCAGTATTTT
CASSGGQGLDTQYF
>TRBD2|TRBJ2-7|many|TRBV7-2
TGTGCCAGCAGCGGTGGTAGCGGGTCCCCCTACGAGCAGTACTTC
CASSGGSGSPYEQYF
>-|TRBJ1-5|few|TRBV6-6
TGTGCCAGCAGATTACTTGGCGAGGGCAATCAGCCCCAGCATTTT
CASRLLGEGNQPQHF
>-|TRBJ1-1|few|TRBV6-1
TGTGCCAGCAGTGAAAGGGGGGCGAACACTGAAGCTTTCTTT
CASSERGANTEAFF
>TRBD1|TRBJ1-1|-|TRBV6-1
TGTGCCAGCAGTCAATCACGACAGGGGGGCACTGAAGCTTTCTTT
CASSQSRQGGTEAFF
>-|TRBJ2-7|-|TRBV28
TGTGCCAGCAGCCTTGGACCCTTCGGTTACGAGCAGTACTTC
CASSLGPFGYEQYF
>-|TRBJ1-1|-|TRBV10-2
TGCGCCAGCAGCAAAAACACGAACACTGAAGCTTTCTTT
CASSKNTNTEAFF
>-|TRBJ2-1|-|TRBV7-3
TGTGCCAGCAGCATCCCCGACAGGACTCGAGGGGAGCAGTTCTTC
CASSIPDRTRGEQFF
>TRBD2|TRBJ2-1|-|TRBV7-6
TGTGCCAGCAGCTTTTCTAGCGGGAGGAACTACAATGAGCAGTTCTTC
CASSFSSGRNYNEQFF
>TRBD2|TRBJ2-3|-|TRBV20-1
TGCAGTGCTAAGGGGCATTGGACTAGCGGGAGCACAGATACGCAGTATTTT
CSAKGHWTSGSTDTQYF
>-|TRBJ2-1|many|TRBV11-2
TGTGCCAGCAGCATCATCCGGGACACCCTTCAAAGCTCCTACAATGAGCAGTTCTTC
CASSIIRDTLQSSYNEQFF
>TRBD1|TRBJ1-5|-|TRBV7-2
TGTGCCAGCAGCTCCTTGGACAGGAGACAGCCCCAGCATTTT
CASSSLDRRQPQHF
>-|TRBJ2-5|few|TRBV30
TGTGCCTGGAGTGTAGAAAGCCTGGGGACCCAGTACTTC
CAWSVESLGTQYF
>-|TRBJ2-1|-|TRBV6-2/TRBV6-3
TGTGCCAGCAGTTCCCCCTCCAGCTATGAGCAGTTCTTC
CASSSPSSYEQFF
>-|TRBJ1-2|-|TRBV4-1
TGCGCCAGCAGCCAAGTGGACTATGGCTACACCTTC
CASSQVDYGYTF
>-|TRBJ1-2|many|TRBV7-9
TGTGCCAGCAGCCTATCCAGGGTGTCAAGGAATGGCTACACCTTC
CASSLSRVSRNGYTF
>TRBD2|TRBJ2-1|many|TRBV11-2
TGTGCCAGCAGCTTAGGAGTGTTGTGGACTAGCGGGAGGGGCAATGAGCAGTTCTTC
CASSLGVLWTSGRGNEQFF
>-|TRBJ2-3|-|TRBV20-1
TGCAGTGCTAGAGATGCGGGGGCGCTGTGGGATACGCAGTATTTT
CSARDAGALWDTQYF
>-|TRBJ1-4|many|TRBV7-2
TGTGCCAGCACCCCCACGGGATTTGGTGAAAAACTGTTTTTT
CASTPTGFGEKLFF
>-|TRBJ1-1|-|TRBV14
TGTGCCAGCAGCCAAGTGGCAGGACATAGAGCTACTGAAGCTTTCTTT
CASSQVAGHRATEAFF
>-|TRBJ1-6|-|TRBV27
TGTGCCAGCAGTTCTGGGGTCCCTAATTCACCCCTCCACTTT
CASSSGVPNSPLHF
>-|TRBJ1-5|-|TRBV6-8
TGTGCCAGCAACCAAAAAGGGAGAAATCAGCCCCAGCATTTT
CASNQKGRNQPQHF
>-|TRBJ2-1|few|TRBV12-3/TRBV12-4
TGTGCCAGCAAGTTAAGACAATCCTCCTACAATGAGCAGTTCTTC
CASKLRQSSYNEQFF
>TRBD1|TRBJ2-1|-|TRBV6-1
TGTGCCAGCACCTTAGACAGGGACTCCTACAATGAGCAGTTCTTC
CASTLDRDSYNEQFF
>-|TRBJ2-3|-|TRBV5-1
TGCGCCAGCAGCTCGTCCTCCTTGGACAGTCAAAACCCCAGGGGCACAGATACGCAGTATTTT
CASSSSSLDSQNPRGTDTQYF
>-|TRBJ2-5|-|TRBV28
TGTGCCAGCAGCCTTCTCAGGGGCAACGCCCGAGAGACCCAGTACTTC
CASSLLRGNARETQYF
>TRBD2|TRBJ2-7|-|TRBV6-5
TGTGCCAGCAGTTACAGGGGGGTAGCGGGAGCCGAGCAGTACTTC
CASSYRGVAGAEQYF
>-|TRBJ1-1|-|TRBV7-2
TGTGCCAGCAGCCAGCGGACCCCGTCAGCCACTGAAGCTTTCTTT
CASSQRTPSATEAFF
>-|TRBJ1-2|few|TRBV7-3
TGTGCCAGCAGCTTTTACGGGCAGAGAGCTAACTATGGCTACACCTTC
CASSFYGQRANYGYTF
>TRBD2|TRBJ2-3|-|TRBV3-1
TGTGCCAGCAGCCAAGAGAGCGGGAGGGCCGGTACGCAGTATTTT
CASSQESGRAGTQYF
>TRBD1|TRBJ2-1|many|TRBV7-2
TGTGCCAGCAGCTTAGCGACAGGGCGTGAGCAGTTCTTC
CASSLATGREQFF
>-|TRBJ1-4|many|TRBV7-2
TGTGCCAGCAGCCCCCAGCCGGGGGTTTTAGGTGAAAAACTGTTTTTT
CASSPQPGVLGEKLFF
>TRBD2|TRBJ2-7|-|TRBV7-9
TGTGCCAGCTTGTCTAGCGGGATATCGTACGAGCAGTACTTC
CASLSSGISYEQYF
>TRBD1|TRBJ2-1|few|TRBV6-1
TGTGCCAGCAGCCAGGACAGGGTGGTCAAGAATGAGCAGTTCTTC
CASSQDRVVKNEQFF
>-|TRBJ1-1|-|TRBV2
TGTGCCAGCAGTTGGGTCACTGAAGCTTTCTTT
CASSWVTEAFF
>TRBD2|TRBJ2-5|few|TRBV12-3/TRBV12-4
TGTGCCAGCAGTTTATCTCTGGCGGGAGTCGGGGGGGAGACCCAGTACTTC
CASSLSLAGVGGETQYF
>-|TRBJ1-3|once|TRBV6-5
TGTGCCAGCAGTTACTCGGCCGGGGGGACTGGAAACACCATATATTTT
CASSYSAGGTGNTIYF
>-|TRBJ2-6|few|TRBV27
TGTGCCAGCAGGCCTAAAAAGGACCTGTACTCTGGGGCCAACGTCCTGACTTTC
CASRPKKDLYSGANVLTF
>-|TRBJ2-1|-|TRBV6-5
TGTGCCAGCAGTTATAGAGGGCCCTTAAGCAATGAGCAGTTCTTC
CASSYRGPLSNEQFF
>-|TRBJ2-1|-|TRBV12-3/TRBV12-4
TGTGCCAGCAGTTTCCCCCGGCCGGGTGAGCAGTTCTTC
CASSFPRPGEQFF
>-|TRBJ1-2|few|TRBV7-2
TGTGCCAGCAGCTTAGACAGGGATCGGGGCTACACCTTC
CASSLDRDRGYTF